This T cell receptor (beta chain) was sequenced in a study of neurological immune-mediated disorders. Study details: Relapsing-remitting disease affected roughly 30, and secondary progressive 3, of roughly 35 multiple sclerosis patients.

There are many counts of this clonotype. Its cognate antigen is unknown. TCRdb analysed the 5' RACE reads with MiXCR anew, one entry per CDR3 protein. The repertoire holds about 60,000 distinct CDR3 sequences, with 3.6% as singletons. Trimming took off 1 base at V and 5 bases at J, with 6 bases between the two ends. This CDR3 is built from 13 residues. Per the germline V gene, CDR1 is SGHRS and CDR2 is YFSETQ. Study-level findings and limits: It was the repertoires of 18 of 34 multiple sclerosis patients that phylogenetic grouping placed in one related-CDR3 cluster, which is a possible signature. None of the CDR3 amino acid sequences of expanded clones were shared across subjects, and this suggested private repertoires in all groups.

The receptor was isolated from a man younger than 40 with multiple sclerosis. This chain uses TRBV5-1 with TRBJ2-2; D is perhaps TRBD2 (5 bases). Sequenced sample: PBMCs. The CDR3 reads CASSLSGTGELFF. The CDR3 nucleotides are TGCGCCAGCAGCTTGAGCGGAACCGGGGAGCTGTTTTTT.